This T cell receptor beta chain derives from a study of blood T cell repertoires in COVID-19. About the research overall: PBMCs, B-cell-depleted T cells, or T cells were the source of the cDNA or gDNA that made up the material.

As processed by the authors: Amplifying reference gene primers gave estimates of nucleated cell counts. The protocol was immunoSEQ multiplex PCR, while the TCRdb copy is restricted to in-frame clones and leaves out a portion. V, J and clone size derive from that table, while D and trimming were established from the DNA sequence. Here the sample spans around 270,000 clones, around 85% being singletons. The germline V gene has CDR1 SGDLS and CDR2 YYNGEE. This CDR3 comprises 16 residues. The V end was cut by 0 bases, the J end by 6 bases, with 18 bases between. Patients from Seattle were sampled longitudinally, starting during active infection.

This clonotype was sampled from a human donor with COVID-19, enrolled during active disease. The donor label of this sample is uncertain. The sample comprised peripheral blood. The chain combines TRBV9 with TRBJ1-1; D is ambiguous. The CDR3 loop is CASSVGVPADGPEAFF. Written as DNA, the CDR3 is TGTGCCAGCAGCGTAGGGGTTCCGGCAGATGGGCCTGAAGCTTTCTTT.